The T cell receptor (beta chain) described here comes from a study of PD-1 blockade in classical Hodgkin lymphoma. This clone turned up a few times. Only in-frame clones appear in the TCRdb table, and some are missing; sequencing was by immunoSEQ multiplex PCR. The sample records more than 45,000 clones, more than 85% being singletons. CDR3 length: 18 amino acids. The germline V gene has CDR1 SGDLS and CDR2 YYNGEE. The trim removed 0 bases at V and 5 bases at J, leaving 11 bases unmatched. Each patient relapsed following autologous stem cell transplantation, and prior brentuximab vedotin exposure differed.

The chain is built from TRBV9 and TRBJ2-5; 12 bases align to TRBD2. The specimen was peripheral blood mononuclear cells (PBMCs), collected before the second cycle of nivolumab. This receptor was taken from a human donor with classical Hodgkin lymphoma. CDR3 DNA: TGTGCCAGCAGCGTAGGCCGAAGACTAGCGGGGGAAGGGGAGACCCAGTACTTC. Translation: CASSVGRRLAGEGETQYF.